Following are 12 T cell receptor beta chains from one sample sequenced in a study of CD8 T cells in Susac syndrome. RNA was extracted with the RNeasy kit, and a quantity of roughly 0.45 to 1 ug was reverse transcribed using random hexamers. Via MiXCR, TCRdb re-called the immunoSEQ multiplex PCR reads, giving one row per CDR3 protein. The table records more than 150,000 distinct CDR3 sequences, around 94% of them present only once. Sequences were obtained from CD4+ T cells from PBMCs. Receptors originate from a human donor in good health.

The V gene is TRBV6-5, the J gene TRBJ2-7; D is ambiguous. This CDR3 spans 14 amino acids. With 5 bases removed from V and 0 bases from J, the gap between germline ends came to 11 bases. Looked up from germline, CDR1 is MNHEY and CDR2 is SVGAGI. Written as DNA, the CDR3 is TGTGCCAGCAGTCGCCGAACCTACTCCTACGAGCAGTACTTC. Encoded protein: CASSRRTYSYEQYF.

V and J are TRBV4-3 and TRBJ2-3, with 7 bases fitting TRBD1. The germline V gene has CDR1 LGHNA and CDR2 YSLEER. The J segment lost 2 bases and the V segment lost 0 bases, leaving 2 bases of the junction unmatched. The CDR3 is 15 amino acids. The chain's CDR3 is CASSQEQGTTDTQYF. CDR3 DNA: TGCGCCAGCAGCCAAGAACAGGGGACCACAGATACGCAGTATTTT.

Only one count was recorded for this clonotype. The chain recombines TRBV20-1 with TRBJ1-5, with D unclear. This CDR3 has 14 residues. The ends were cut back, 3 bases at V and 0 bases at J, with 9 bases in the middle. The germline V gene has CDR1 DFQATT and CDR2 SNEGSKA (reference sequence). The CDR3 here is CSASAVYSNQPQHF. CDR3 coding DNA: TGCAGTGCTAGTGCGGTCTATAGCAATCAGCCCCAGCATTTT.

The chain is built from TRBV12-3 or TRBV12-4 and TRBJ1-1; perhaps TRBD1 as D (6 bases). V was pared by 3 bases and J by 11 bases, with 19 bases between. The CDR3 loop spans 14 amino acids. CDR3 loop: CASSFGTIEGGAFF. The CDR3, as DNA: TGTGCCAGCAGTTTCGGGACAATTGAGGGAGGGGCTTTCTTT.

The rearrangement joins TRBV5-6 to TRBJ2-7; tentative D call: TRBD2 (7 bases). This CDR3 has 18 amino acids. From germline, CDR1 is SGHDT and CDR2 YYEEEE. The V gene lost 3 bases and the J gene lost 4 bases, with 26 bases spanning the gap. In DNA, the CDR3 is TGTGCCAGCAGCTCCAAAGGGAGGGTGGGGGCTGTAAGGTACGAGCAGTACTTC. As protein: CASSSKGRVGAVRYEQYF.

CDR3 loop: CASSHGSTEAFF. CDR3 in DNA: TGTGCCAGCTCCCACGGATCCACTGAAGCTTTCTTT. The rearrangement links TRBV18 to TRBJ1-1, with D hard to call. The CDR3 sequence is 12 residues long. The V and J ends lost 6 bases and 4 bases respectively, with 9 bases between them. Germline V gene sequence: CDR1 KGHSH, CDR2 LQKENI. The whole variable domain, filled in from reference TRBV18 and TRBJ1-1, reads NAGVMQNPRHLVRRRGQEARLRCSPMKGHSHVYWYRQLPEEGLKFMVYLQKENIIDESGMPKERFSAEFPKEGPSILRIQQVVRGDSAAYFCASSHGSTEAFFGQGTRLTVV.

This chain connects TRBV4-2 to TRBJ2-5; a weak D match, TRBD2 (5 bases). Germline CDR1 is LGHNA and CDR2 is YNFKEQ. The V and J ends lost 0 bases and 5 bases respectively, with 13 bases between them. CDR3 length: 15 residues. The CDR3 bases are TGTGCCAGCAGCCAAGACCTCACTAGGTTGGAGACCCAGTACTTC. This codes for CASSQDLTRLETQYF.

This chain joins TRBV9 and TRBJ2-7; possible D gene TRBD1, 6 bases. The CDR3 totals 12 residues. Germline values: CDR1 SGDLS, CDR2 YYNGEE. V gave up 6 bases and J gave up 5 bases, with 12 bases separating them. CDR3 sequence reads: CASIPGAHEQYF. The CDR3 bases are TGTGCCAGCATCCCAGGGGCCCACGAGCAGTACTTC.

This chain uses TRBV2 with TRBJ2-7, with D maybe TRBD2 (6 bases). Germline CDR1 is SNHLY and CDR2 is FYNNEI. Trimming cost V 6 bases and J 1 base, with 10 bases left between them. The CDR3 is 13 amino acids. CDR3 sequence reads: CASRWEASYEQYF. The DNA for the CDR3 is TGTGCCAGCAGATGGGAGGCGTCCTACGAGCAGTACTTC.

The chain recombines TRBV20-1 with TRBJ2-5; 12 bases are a match to TRBD1. J was trimmed by 5 bases and V by 6 bases; bases with no gene match: 7. The CDR3 spans 14 residues. Looked up from germline, CDR1 is DFQATT and CDR2 is SNEGSKA (reference sequence). The CDR3 sequence is CSAPGTGGWETQYF. DNA of the CDR3: TGCAGTGCACCCGGGACAGGGGGCTGGGAGACCCAGTACTTC.

The chain couples TRBV6-2 or TRBV6-3 to TRBJ1-2, with 9 bases fitting TRBD1. The CDR3 runs to 15 residues. Germline CDR1 is MNHEY and CDR2 is SVGEGT. V lost 8 bases, J lost 4 bases, and 11 bases stayed unmatched. The CDR3 coding sequence is TGTGCCAGCCAAAGCCAACCGGGACAGGGCTATGGCTACACCTTC. It codes for CASQSQPGQGYGYTF.

This clonotype was detected once. The gene calls are TRBV20-1 and TRBJ1-1, with 7 positions matching TRBD1. Germline loops: CDR1 DFQATT, CDR2 SNEGSKA (reference sequence). V shed 2 bases, J shed 4 bases, and the junction held 7 bases outside the gene matches. The CDR3 runs to 14 residues. CDR3: CSARRGQGGTEAFF. The DNA for the CDR3 is TGCAGTGCTAGACGTGGGCAGGGGGGCACTGAAGCTTTCTTT.